These T cell receptor beta chains were read from a single sample in a study of Ad26.COV2.S vaccination and SARS-CoV-2 variants. TCRdb's table, derived via immunoSEQ multiplex PCR, lists solely in-frame clones and lacks some. Counted here are some 480,000 clones, 70% to 90% occurring once; the ten biggest clones make up roughly 13%. The sample in question was peripheral blood, obtained in a trial of Ad26.COV2.S vaccine versus placebo. The origin of the receptors is a person between 18 and 65 years old who received the Ad26.COV2.S COVID-19 vaccine or a placebo. Each CDR3 is given with its conserved first and last residue. A D gene is named only where the DNA matches it firmly. Clone sizes are given selectively: once, few, many, or a class where the clone is expanded.

j_gene: TRBJ2-3; d_gene: -; v_gene: TRBV11-3; abundance: -; CDR3aa: CASSFSSDTQYF; CDR3nt: TGTGCCAGCAGCTTCTCTTCAGATACGCAGTATTTT
j_gene: TRBJ1-5; d_gene: -; v_gene: TRBV28; abundance: -; CDR3aa: CASSRDNTNQPQHF; CDR3nt: TGTGCCAGCAGTCGGGACAACACAAATCAGCCCCAGCATTTT
j_gene: TRBJ1-2; d_gene: -; v_gene: TRBV14; abundance: -; CDR3aa: CASSQYQGHYGYTF; CDR3nt: TGTGCCAGCAGCCAATATCAGGGTCACTATGGCTACACCTTC
j_gene: TRBJ2-1; d_gene: TRBD2; v_gene: TRBV10-3; abundance: -; CDR3aa: CAISDGGLAAYNEQFF; CDR3nt: TGTGCCATCAGTGACGGCGGACTAGCGGCCTACAATGAGCAGTTCTTC
j_gene: TRBJ2-3; d_gene: TRBD2; v_gene: TRBV4-1; abundance: -; CDR3aa: CASSQEPSSGRAGTDTQYF; CDR3nt: TGCGCCAGCAGCCAAGAGCCTAGTAGCGGGAGGGCCGGGACAGATACGCAGTATTTT
j_gene: TRBJ1-1; d_gene: TRBD1; v_gene: TRBV6-5; abundance: -; CDR3aa: CASSLTGGEAFF; CDR3nt: TGTGCCAGCAGCCTGACAGGGGGGGAAGCTTTCTTT
j_gene: TRBJ2-3; d_gene: -; v_gene: TRBV7-3; abundance: -; CDR3aa: CASSPTGPSTDTQYF; CDR3nt: TGTGCCAGCAGCCCAACAGGCCCTAGCACAGATACGCAGTATTTT
j_gene: TRBJ1-2; d_gene: -; v_gene: TRBV5-4; abundance: -; CDR3aa: CASSSLGQIYGYTF; CDR3nt: TGTGCCAGCAGCTCTCTAGGACAAATCTATGGCTACACCTTC
j_gene: TRBJ2-2; d_gene: -; v_gene: TRBV7-2; abundance: -; CDR3aa: CASSSTSSTGELFF; CDR3nt: TGTGCCAGCAGTTCTACTAGCAGCACCGGGGAGCTGTTTTTT
j_gene: TRBJ2-5; d_gene: TRBD2; v_gene: TRBV7-8; abundance: -; CDR3aa: CASSFGGRETQYF; CDR3nt: TGTGCCAGCAGCTTCGGCGGGAGGGAGACCCAGTACTTC
j_gene: TRBJ2-2; d_gene: TRBD2; v_gene: TRBV9; abundance: -; CDR3aa: CASSVVSSGMNTGELFF; CDR3nt: TGTGCCAGCAGCGTAGTCTCTAGCGGGATGAACACCGGGGAGCTGTTTTTT
j_gene: TRBJ1-1; d_gene: TRBD1; v_gene: TRBV4-3; abundance: -; CDR3aa: CASSQKLGQVGTEAFF; CDR3nt: TGCGCCAGCAGCCAAAAGCTCGGACAGGTTGGCACTGAAGCTTTCTTT
j_gene: TRBJ1-2; d_gene: -; v_gene: TRBV2; abundance: -; CDR3aa: CASSVGDGYTF; CDR3nt: TGTGCCAGCTCGGTGGGGGATGGCTACACCTTC
j_gene: TRBJ1-3; d_gene: -; v_gene: TRBV12-3/TRBV12-4; abundance: -; CDR3aa: CASGVAGNTIYF; CDR3nt: TGTGCCAGCGGGGTCGCTGGAAACACCATATATTTT
j_gene: TRBJ2-5; d_gene: TRBD1; v_gene: TRBV10-3; abundance: -; CDR3aa: CASGQGLQETQYF; CDR3nt: TGTGCCAGTGGACAGGGCCTCCAAGAGACCCAGTACTTC
j_gene: TRBJ1-3; d_gene: -; v_gene: TRBV6-5; abundance: -; CDR3aa: CASRQSSGNTIYF; CDR3nt: TGTGCCAGCCGACAGAGCTCTGGAAACACCATATATTTT
j_gene: TRBJ1-5; d_gene: -; v_gene: TRBV7-2; abundance: -; CDR3aa: CASSLTIAGQPQHF; CDR3nt: TGTGCCAGCAGCTTAACCATAGCGGGTCAGCCCCAGCATTTT
j_gene: TRBJ2-7; d_gene: TRBD1; v_gene: TRBV10-3; abundance: -; CDR3aa: CAAGPGQGSYEQYF; CDR3nt: TGTGCCGCCGGGCCGGGACAGGGGTCCTACGAGCAGTACTTC
j_gene: TRBJ2-1; d_gene: TRBD2; v_gene: TRBV3-1/TRBV3-2; abundance: -; CDR3aa: CASSRGTSGYNEQFF; CDR3nt: TGTGCCAGCAGCCGAGGGACTAGCGGCTACAATGAGCAGTTCTTC
j_gene: TRBJ2-7; d_gene: -; v_gene: TRBV6-1; abundance: many; CDR3aa: CASSEALGSGANSYEQYF; CDR3nt: TGTGCCAGCAGTGAAGCGCTAGGGAGCGGAGCCAACTCCTACGAGCAGTACTTC
j_gene: TRBJ2-7; d_gene: -; v_gene: TRBV14; abundance: -; CDR3aa: CASSNPGRAYEQYF; CDR3nt: TGTGCCAGCAGCAACCCCGGGAGAGCCTACGAGCAGTACTTC
j_gene: TRBJ2-1; d_gene: TRBD2; v_gene: TRBV4-3; abundance: -; CDR3aa: CASSQTSGSLNEQFF; CDR3nt: TGCGCCAGCAGCCAGACTAGCGGGAGCTTGAATGAGCAGTTCTTC
j_gene: TRBJ2-7; d_gene: TRBD2; v_gene: TRBV18; abundance: -; CDR3aa: CASSPGAGVSYEQYF; CDR3nt: TGTGCCAGCTCACCAGGAGCGGGAGTCTCCTACGAGCAGTACTTC
j_gene: TRBJ2-2; d_gene: -; v_gene: TRBV6-5; abundance: -; CDR3aa: CASRRAGDTGELFF; CDR3nt: TGTGCCAGCAGAAGGGCTGGGGACACCGGGGAGCTGTTTTTT
j_gene: TRBJ2-5; d_gene: TRBD1; v_gene: TRBV29-1; abundance: -; CDR3aa: CSVVRQGAEETQYF; CDR3nt: TGCAGCGTTGTTCGACAGGGGGCGGAGGAGACCCAGTACTTC
j_gene: TRBJ2-5; d_gene: -; v_gene: TRBV2; abundance: -; CDR3aa: CASSGWDQETQYF; CDR3nt: TGTGCCAGCAGTGGTTGGGACCAAGAGACCCAGTACTTC
j_gene: TRBJ2-1; d_gene: TRBD2; v_gene: TRBV19; abundance: -; CDR3aa: CASGQRGGGNEQFF; CDR3nt: TGTGCCAGTGGCCAGCGGGGGGGAGGCAATGAGCAGTTCTTC
j_gene: TRBJ1-2; d_gene: -; v_gene: TRBV28; abundance: once; CDR3aa: CATQTENYGYTF; CDR3nt: TGTGCCACACAGACAGAGAACTATGGCTACACCTTC
j_gene: TRBJ1-3; d_gene: TRBD1; v_gene: TRBV6-2/TRBV6-3; abundance: -; CDR3aa: CASSRDRGYSYSGNTIYF; CDR3nt: TGTGCCAGCAGTCGGGACAGGGGCTATTCTTACTCTGGAAACACCATATATTTT
j_gene: TRBJ2-2; d_gene: TRBD2; v_gene: TRBV9; abundance: -; CDR3aa: CASTPGPGGEMAGELFF; CDR3nt: TGTGCCAGCACCCCGGGACCGGGGGGGGAGATGGCCGGGGAGCTGTTTTTT
j_gene: TRBJ2-7; d_gene: TRBD2; v_gene: TRBV6-5; abundance: -; CDR3aa: CASRPGTSAYEQYF; CDR3nt: TGTGCCAGCAGACCCGGGACTAGCGCCTACGAGCAGTACTTC
j_gene: TRBJ2-5; d_gene: -; v_gene: TRBV4-2; abundance: -; CDR3aa: CASSQVELQETQYF; CDR3nt: TGTGCCAGCAGCCAAGTGGAACTCCAAGAGACCCAGTACTTC
j_gene: TRBJ2-3; d_gene: -; v_gene: TRBV11-1; abundance: -; CDR3aa: CASSLVGDTQYF; CDR3nt: TGTGCCAGCAGCTTAGTCGGAGATACGCAGTATTTT
j_gene: TRBJ1-6; d_gene: TRBD1; v_gene: TRBV18; abundance: -; CDR3aa: CASSYRDREDSPLHF; CDR3nt: TGTGCCAGCTCATACCGGGACAGGGAAGATTCACCCCTCCACTTT
j_gene: TRBJ2-7; d_gene: TRBD1; v_gene: TRBV7-9; abundance: -; CDR3aa: CASSGQGAVHEQYF; CDR3nt: TGTGCCAGCAGCGGACAGGGGGCTGTCCACGAGCAGTACTTC
j_gene: TRBJ2-7; d_gene: TRBD1; v_gene: TRBV30; abundance: -; CDR3aa: CAARDRGRDEQYF; CDR3nt: TGTGCCGCAAGGGACAGGGGGCGCGACGAGCAGTACTTC
j_gene: TRBJ2-7; d_gene: -; v_gene: TRBV7-3; abundance: -; CDR3aa: CASSLGGRDYEQYF; CDR3nt: TGTGCCAGCAGCTTAGGTGGCAGGGATTACGAGCAGTACTTC
j_gene: TRBJ1-2; d_gene: -; v_gene: TRBV29-1; abundance: -; CDR3aa: CSASGGGDYGYTF; CDR3nt: TGCAGCGCCTCGGGGGGGGGCGACTATGGCTACACCTTC
j_gene: TRBJ2-7; d_gene: -; v_gene: TRBV28; abundance: -; CDR3aa: CASSLPPYEQYF; CDR3nt: TGTGCCAGCAGTTTACCCCCCTACGAGCAGTACTTC
j_gene: TRBJ2-3; d_gene: TRBD2; v_gene: TRBV7-2; abundance: -; CDR3aa: CASSLYVAGGIDTQYF; CDR3nt: TGTGCCAGCAGCTTATATGTAGCGGGAGGGATAGATACGCAGTATTTT
j_gene: TRBJ1-1; d_gene: TRBD1; v_gene: TRBV19; abundance: -; CDR3aa: CASSTQGVNAEAFF; CDR3nt: TGTGCCAGTAGTACCCAGGGGGTTAATGCTGAAGCTTTCTTT
j_gene: TRBJ2-4; d_gene: -; v_gene: TRBV7-2; abundance: -; CDR3aa: CASSPPPTIGKNIQYF; CDR3nt: TGTGCCAGCAGCCCACCTCCGACAATAGGAAAAAACATTCAGTACTTC
j_gene: TRBJ2-5; d_gene: -; v_gene: TRBV10-3; abundance: -; CDR3aa: CAIRPSDRGTQYF; CDR3nt: TGTGCCATCAGGCCCTCAGATAGGGGAACCCAGTACTTC
j_gene: TRBJ1-5; d_gene: TRBD1; v_gene: TRBV5-8; abundance: once; CDR3aa: CASSFVGQAGGLGQPQHF; CDR3nt: TGTGCCAGCAGCTTTGTGGGACAGGCGGGCGGGCTGGGTCAGCCCCAGCATTTT
j_gene: TRBJ2-1; d_gene: -; v_gene: TRBV18; abundance: -; CDR3aa: CASSPPGSSGQGEFF; CDR3nt: TGTGCCAGCTCACCACCGGGGAGTTCCGGACAAGGGGAATTCTTC
j_gene: TRBJ2-1; d_gene: -; v_gene: TRBV20-1; abundance: -; CDR3aa: CSASHPGQAYNEQFF; CDR3nt: TGCAGTGCTAGTCATCCGGGACAAGCTTACAATGAGCAGTTCTTC
j_gene: TRBJ2-1; d_gene: -; v_gene: TRBV6-5; abundance: few; CDR3aa: CASSRTSYDYNEQFF; CDR3nt: TGTGCCAGCAGTCGCACTAGCTATGACTACAATGAGCAGTTCTTC